The source of this TCR beta chain is a study of radiotherapy plus CTLA-4 blockade in lung cancer. Study-wide background: Objective responses were observed in 15% to 20% of patients, and disease control was achieved by roughly 29%.

CDR1 is SGHRS, CDR2 YFSETQ, per germline. The CDR3 sequence is 19 residues long. Trimming removed 0 bases at V and 0 bases at J, with 19 bases between. General study results and limits: Blood saw expansion of tumor-derived TCR clones after radiotherapy plus ipilimumab. How blood T cell clones changed early, along with interferon-beta, reportedly forecast response best.

As for this clone: What it binds is unknown.

The data were produced by immunoSEQ multiplex PCR, yet TCRdb's version contains in-frame clones alone and is incomplete. The data contain fewer than 75,000 clones, roughly 84% of them singletons. Participants had chemo-refractory metastatic non-small-cell lung cancer and were treated with focal radiation plus ipilimumab CTLA-4 blockade. The sample in question was peripheral blood, obtained from a patient treated with radiotherapy plus ipilimumab. This receptor was taken from a human donor with non-small cell lung cancer that progressed on radiotherapy plus ipilimumab. The chain joins TRBV5-1 to TRBJ2-1; D is unresolved. In nucleotides, the CDR3 is TGCGCCAGCAGCTTGGCTGATCTCCCGGACCACCCCTCCTACAATGAGCAGTTCTTC. Its protein is CASSLADLPDHPSYNEQFF.